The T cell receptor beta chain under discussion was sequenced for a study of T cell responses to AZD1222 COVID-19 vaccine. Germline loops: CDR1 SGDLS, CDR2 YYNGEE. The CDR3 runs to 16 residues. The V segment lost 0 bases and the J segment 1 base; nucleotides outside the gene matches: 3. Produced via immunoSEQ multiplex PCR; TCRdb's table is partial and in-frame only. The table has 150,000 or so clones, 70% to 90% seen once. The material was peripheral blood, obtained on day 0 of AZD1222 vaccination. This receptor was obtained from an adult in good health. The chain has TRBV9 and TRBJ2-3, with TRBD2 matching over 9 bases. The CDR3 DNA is TGTGCCAGCAGCGTAGGAGCTAGCGGGGGCACAGATACGCAGTATTTT. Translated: CASSVGASGGTDTQYF. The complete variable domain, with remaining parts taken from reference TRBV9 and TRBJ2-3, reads DSGVTQTPKHLITATGQRVTLRCSPRSGDLSVYWYQQSLDQGLQFLIQYYNGEERAKGNILERFSAQQFPDLHSELNLSSLELGDSALYFCASSVGASGGTDTQYFGPGTRLTVL.